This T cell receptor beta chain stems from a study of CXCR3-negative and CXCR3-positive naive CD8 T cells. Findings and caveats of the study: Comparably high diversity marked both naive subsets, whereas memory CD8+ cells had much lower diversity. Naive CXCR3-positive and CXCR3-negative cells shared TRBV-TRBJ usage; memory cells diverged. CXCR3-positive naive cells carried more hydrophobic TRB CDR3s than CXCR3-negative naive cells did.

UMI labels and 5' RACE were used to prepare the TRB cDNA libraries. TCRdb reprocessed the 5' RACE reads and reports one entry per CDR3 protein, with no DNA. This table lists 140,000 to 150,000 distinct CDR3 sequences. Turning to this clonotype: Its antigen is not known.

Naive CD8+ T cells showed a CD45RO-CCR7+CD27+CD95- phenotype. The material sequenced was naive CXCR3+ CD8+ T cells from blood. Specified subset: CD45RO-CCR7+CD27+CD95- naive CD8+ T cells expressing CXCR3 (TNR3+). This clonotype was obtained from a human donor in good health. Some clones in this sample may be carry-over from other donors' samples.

The CDR3 protein is CATSSGLPNTGELFF. V usage is TRBV15 and J usage is TRBJ2-2; TCRdb lists TRBD2, though no DNA is available to test this call. Germline assignment: CDR1 LNHNV and CDR2 YYDKDF (reference sequence). The CDR3 sequence is 15 residues long.